The 17 T cell receptor beta chains below all came from one sample that was sequenced in a study of regulatory T cells in long-lasting Graves disease. Regarding time point: persistent/refractory GD, antithyroid drugs over 5 years with positive TRAb. The authors made the TCR library using RNA they extracted from PBMCs. Arm-PCR of CDR3 regions and iRepertoire HTBI primers were the basis on which TCR beta libraries were built. TCRdb used MiXCR to reprocess the multiplex PCR reads, holding one entry per CDR3 protein. The data hold 300,000 to 500,000 distinct CDR3 sequences, with about 20% observed a single time. Source: peripheral blood mononuclear cells (PBMCs), taken when the disease was refractory, from a patient treated with antithyroid drugs. The receptor set was obtained from a female donor with Graves disease.

Worth noting for this clonotype: It may be a read error: a sequence one base away is much more abundant. Without the conserved terminal phenylalanine or tryptophan, this CDR3 likely stems from a read error. The chain employs TRBV15 and TRBJ2-5; D uncertain. The CDR3 is made up of 13 amino acids. The ends were cut back, 3 bases at V and 5 bases at J, with 10 bases in the middle. Germline loops: CDR1 LNHNV, CDR2 YYDKDF (reference sequence). DNA of the CDR3: TGTGCCACCAGCAGTGAACGCTGGGAGACCCAGTACTCC. Amino acids: CATSSERWETQYS.

Ten or more counts support this clonotype. The chain uses TRBV2 and TRBJ1-1; D gene unclear. The CDR3 spans 15 residues. Germline V gene lookup returns CDR1 SNHLY and CDR2 FYNNEI. Trimming stripped 2 bases from V and 2 bases from J, with 12 bases between. CDR3 protein: CASSEQAAGNTEAFF. The DNA of the CDR3 is TGTGCCAGCAGTGAACAAGCGGCAGGAAACACTGAAGCTTTCTTT. Using reference TRBV2 and TRBJ1-1 for the parts outside the CDR3, the full variable domain is EPEVTQTPSHQVTQMGQEVILRCVPISNHLYFYWYRQILGQKVEFLVSFYNNEISEKSEIFDDQFSVERPDGSNFTLKIRSTKLEDSAMYFCASSEQAAGNTEAFFGQGTRLTVV.

This rearrangement joins TRBV7-2 to TRBJ2-7; 7 bases align to TRBD2. Trimming took 5 bases from V and 3 from J; bases not matched to a gene: 13. CDR3 length: 16 amino acids. The germline CDR1 and CDR2 sequences are SGHTA and FQGNSA. The CDR3 nucleotides read TGTGCCAGCAGCCTCTCCGGGAGGCCGAGCTTCTACGAGCAGTACTTC. This sequence encodes CASSLSGRPSFYEQYF.

This clonotype appeared many times. The chain recombines TRBV7-2 with TRBJ2-7; 7 nucleotides agree with TRBD2. Germline assignment: CDR1 SGHTA and CDR2 FQGNSA. The V gene end was trimmed by 4 bases and the J gene end by 3 bases; junction bases not matched to a gene: 15. This CDR3 contains 17 residues. DNA for the CDR3: TGTGCCAGCAGCTCGGACACCAGGCTAGGGACTAACTACGAGCAGTACTTC. It codes for CASSSDTRLGTNYEQYF.

There are many counts of this clonotype. The gene calls are TRBV27 and TRBJ1-2, with TRBD1 matching over 7 bases. V lost 2 bases, J lost 4 bases, and 4 bases stayed unmatched. Germline V gene data show CDR1 as MNHEY and CDR2 as SMNVEV (reference sequence). The CDR3 contains 14 residues. CDR3 sequence reads: CASSLDRAGYGYTF. CDR3 nucleotide sequence: TGTGCCAGCAGTTTAGACAGGGCGGGCTATGGCTACACCTTC.

This chain links TRBV20-1 with TRBJ2-6; 8 bases fit TRBD1. The CDR3 extends over 16 amino acids. Germline trimming cut 5 bases from V and 0 bases from J; bases unmatched to any gene: 6. CDR1 and CDR2 from the germline V gene are DFQATT and SNEGSKA (reference sequence). Here the CDR3 reads CSAVDRVGSGANVLTF. CDR3 nucleotide sequence: TGCAGTGCTGTGGACAGGGTAGGCTCTGGGGCCAACGTCCTGACTTTC.

This clonotype was detected a few times. The V call is TRBV11-3, the J call TRBJ2-2; 9 nucleotides line up with TRBD2. CDR3 length: 15 residues. Trimming cost V 5 bases and J 2 bases; bases outside gene matches: 3. From germline, CDR1 is SGHNT and CDR2 YENEEA. The CDR3, as DNA: TGTGCCAGCAGCCAAGCGGGGGGAAACACCGGGGAGCTGTTTTTT. It encodes CASSQAGGNTGELFF. Full variable domain (missing parts from reference TRBV11-3 and TRBJ2-2): EAGVVQSPRYKIIEKKQPVAFWCNPISGHNTLYWYLQNLGQGPELLIRYENEEAVDDSQLPKDRFSAERLKGVDSTLKIQPAELGDSAVYLCASSQAGGNTGELFFGEGSRLTVL.

This clonotype was seen a few times. The chain uses TRBV24-1 and TRBJ2-2, with unresolved D. Germline values: CDR1 KGHDR, CDR2 SFDVKD. The CDR3 sequence is 12 residues long. V dropped 5 bases and J dropped 7 bases, with 7 bases sitting between them. The CDR3 bases are TGTGCCACCAGTGCCTATGGCGGGGAGCTGTTTTTT. It specifies CATSAYGGELFF.

The chain recombines TRBV20-1 with TRBJ2-1, with D hard to call. The germline V gene has CDR1 DFQATT and CDR2 SNEGSKA (reference sequence). CDR3 length equals 14 residues. V was trimmed by 0 bases and J by 6 bases, leaving 12 bases between them. Here the CDR3 DNA reads TGCAGTGCTAGAGATTCTGGGAAGACCAATGAGCAGTTCTTC. Protein product: CSARDSGKTNEQFF.

This chain connects TRBV7-2 to TRBJ2-7; 9 nucleotides agree with TRBD1. The V gene's germline CDR1 is SGHTA and CDR2 FQGNSA. Losses at the gene ends were 4 bases for V and 4 bases for J; bases not matched to a gene: 8. The CDR3 totals 15 residues. CDR3 region: CASSYTPGQGYEQYF. The CDR3 DNA reads TGTGCCAGCAGCTACACTCCGGGACAGGGATACGAGCAGTACTTC.

This clonotype occurred many times. V usage is TRBV28 and J usage is TRBJ1-4; D may be TRBD1 (6 bases). Between the trimmed V and J ends, which lost 6 bases and 5 bases, there was a span of 19 bases. There are 16 residues in the CDR3. Germline values: CDR1 MDHEN, CDR2 SYDVKM. This CDR3 is CASSSRRGRGNEKLFF. DNA of the CDR3: TGTGCCAGCAGCTCCCGACGGGGGCGAGGCAATGAAAAACTGTTTTTT.

The gene calls are TRBV30 and TRBJ1-1, with D possibly being TRBD1 (5 bases). The CDR3 spans 11 residues. Germline V gene data show CDR1 as GTSNPN and CDR2 as SVGIG (reference sequence). With 5 bases removed from V and 5 bases from J, the gap between germline ends came to 9 bases. CDR3 region: CAWDKGTEAFF. The CDR3 bases are TGTGCCTGGGATAAGGGGACTGAAGCTTTCTTT.

With respect to this clonotype: A single base separates this from a much larger clone, so it may be a read error. The J gene is TRBJ2-7, the V gene TRBV7-8; D is uncertain. The CDR3 extends over 15 amino acids. The germline gives CDR1 SGHVS, CDR2 FQNEAQ. Trimming left V 8 bases short and J 6 bases short, with 23 bases between. CDR3 DNA sequence: TGTGCCAGCTCTTTACTCCGAACGGCAACCTGCGAGCAGTACTTC. This sequence encodes CASSLLRTATCEQYF.

The CDR3 nucleotides read TGCAGTTCAAAAGAACAGGGGCGTAACTATGGCTACACCTTC. Translating gives CSSKEQGRNYGYTF. This rearrangement joins TRBV20-1 to TRBJ1-2; 7 nucleotides align to TRBD1. CDR3 length equals 14 residues. From germline, CDR1 is DFQATT and CDR2 SNEGSKA (reference sequence). The J segment lost 1 base and the V segment lost 8 bases, leaving 10 bases of the junction unmatched.

This clonotype was counted many times. This chain connects TRBV2 to TRBJ2-7; D is unresolved. Germline V gene data show CDR1 as SNHLY and CDR2 as FYNNEI. Deletions cut 7 bases from V and 6 bases from J, with 19 bases between. The CDR3 consists of 14 residues. The CDR3 sequence is CASIRASDLSEQYF. The DNA of the CDR3 is TGTGCCAGCATCCGGGCTTCGGACCTCTCCGAGCAGTACTTC.

This clonotype was picked up many times. The rearrangement uses TRBV12-3 or TRBV12-4 and TRBJ2-7; 9 bases fit TRBD1. Trimming at V came to 6 bases and at J to 6 bases, leaving 6 bases not matched to a gene. This CDR3 comprises 13 residues. The CDR3 coding sequence is TGTGCCAGCAGACCGGGACAGGGAAGCGAGCAGTACTTC. Protein product: CASRPGQGSEQYF.

This clonotype was found many times. The chain uses TRBV2 and TRBJ1-1; D remains ambiguous. This CDR3 has 13 residues. The V gene lost 4 bases and the J gene lost 3 bases, with 9 bases spanning the gap. CDR1 is SNHLY and CDR2 is FYNNEI in the germline V gene. CDR3 nucleotides: TGTGCCAGCAGTGTTTCCAGTGACACTGAAGCTTTCTTT. Translation gives CASSVSSDTEAFF.